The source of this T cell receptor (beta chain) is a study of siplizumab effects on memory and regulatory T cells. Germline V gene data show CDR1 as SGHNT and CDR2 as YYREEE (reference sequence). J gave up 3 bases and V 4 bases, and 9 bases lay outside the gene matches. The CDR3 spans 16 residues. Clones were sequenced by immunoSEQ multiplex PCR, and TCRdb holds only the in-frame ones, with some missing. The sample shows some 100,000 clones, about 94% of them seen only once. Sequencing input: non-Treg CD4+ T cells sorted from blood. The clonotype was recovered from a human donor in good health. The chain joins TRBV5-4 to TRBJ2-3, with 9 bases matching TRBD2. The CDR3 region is CASSRGTSRLTDTQYF. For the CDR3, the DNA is TGTGCCAGCAGCAGGGGGACTAGCAGGCTGACAGATACGCAGTATTTT.